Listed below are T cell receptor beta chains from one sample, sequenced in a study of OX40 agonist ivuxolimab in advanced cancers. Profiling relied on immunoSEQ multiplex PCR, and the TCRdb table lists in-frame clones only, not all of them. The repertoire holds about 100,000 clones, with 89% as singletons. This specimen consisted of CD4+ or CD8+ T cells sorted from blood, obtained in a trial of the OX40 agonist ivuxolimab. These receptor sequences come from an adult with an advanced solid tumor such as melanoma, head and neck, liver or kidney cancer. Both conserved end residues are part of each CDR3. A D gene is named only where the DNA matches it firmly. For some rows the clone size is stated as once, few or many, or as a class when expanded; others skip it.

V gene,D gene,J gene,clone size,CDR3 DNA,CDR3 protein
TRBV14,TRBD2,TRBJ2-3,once,TGTGCCAGCAGCCAGCCCGAAATACTAGCGGGGGTCACAGATACGCAGTATTTT,CASSQPEILAGVTDTQYF
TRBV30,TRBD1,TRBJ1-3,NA,TGTGCCTGGAGCGACAGGGGGCCCACTGGAAACACCATATATTTT,CAWSDRGPTGNTIYF
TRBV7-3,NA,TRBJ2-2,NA,TGTGCCAGCAGCTATGGCACCGGGGAGCTGTTTTTT,CASSYGTGELFF
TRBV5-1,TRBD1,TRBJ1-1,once,TGCGCCAGCAGCCCCCGGACAGGGGGCGGACTGAACACTGAAGCTTTCTTT,CASSPRTGGGLNTEAFF
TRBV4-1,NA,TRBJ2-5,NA,TGCGCCAGCAGCCAAGATTCGGGGGCAGAGACCCAGTACTTC,CASSQDSGAETQYF
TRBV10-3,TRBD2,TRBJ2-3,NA,TGTGCCATCAGGGGCGGGAGCCCAGATACGCAGTATTTT,CAIRGGSPDTQYF
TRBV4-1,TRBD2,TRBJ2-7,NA,TGCGCCAGCAGCCAAGTCTTGGCTAGCGGGTTCTACGAGCAGTACTTC,CASSQVLASGFYEQYF
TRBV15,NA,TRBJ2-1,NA,TGTGCCACCAGCAGAGCTGATAGCTACAATGAGCAGTTCTTC,CATSRADSYNEQFF
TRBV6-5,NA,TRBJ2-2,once,TGTGCCAGCAGTTACTCCGGTACCACCGGGGAGCTGTTTTTT,CASSYSGTTGELFF
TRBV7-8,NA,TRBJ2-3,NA,TGTGCCAGCAGCTTAGGCTTCGTTCGTGGCACAGATACGCAGTATTTT,CASSLGFVRGTDTQYF
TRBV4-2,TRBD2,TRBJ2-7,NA,TGTGCCAGCAGCCGAGGACTAGCGGGAGGGAATTGGTACGAGCAGTACTTC,CASSRGLAGGNWYEQYF
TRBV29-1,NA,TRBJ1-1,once,TGCAGCGTTGGGGGATACACTGAAGCTTTCTTT,CSVGGYTEAFF
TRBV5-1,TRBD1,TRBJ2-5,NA,TGCGCCAGCAGCTTTATAACAGGGGTTGAAGAGACCCAGTACTTC,CASSFITGVEETQYF
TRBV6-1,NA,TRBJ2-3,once,TGTGCCAGCAGTGCCCGCCCGGGACTTCGCACAGATACGCAGTATTTT,CASSARPGLRTDTQYF
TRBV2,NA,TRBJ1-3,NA,TGTGCCAGCAGTCCGCTGGTCTCTGGAAACACCATATATTTT,CASSPLVSGNTIYF
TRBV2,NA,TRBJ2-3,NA,TGTGCCAGCTGGGGAGTCCCAGATACGCAGTATTTT,CASWGVPDTQYF
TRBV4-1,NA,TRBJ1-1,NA,TGCGCCAGCAGCCAACTCTACAGGGTCGGAACTGAAGCTTTCTTT,CASSQLYRVGTEAFF
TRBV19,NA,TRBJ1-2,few,TGTGCCAGTAGTATAGCACCAGGAGCAGCCCTTGGCTATGGCTACACCTTC,CASSIAPGAALGYGYTF
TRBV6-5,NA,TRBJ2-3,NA,TGTGCCAGCAGTGCTACTAGATCGGGCACAGATACGCAGTATTTT,CASSATRSGTDTQYF
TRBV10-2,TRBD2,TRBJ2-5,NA,TGCGCCAGCAGTTTACTAGCGGGAGTGGGAGAGACCCAGTACTTC,CASSLLAGVGETQYF
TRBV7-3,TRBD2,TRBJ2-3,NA,TGTGCCAGCAGCGAACGGGGGGGCGCAGATACGCAGTATTTT,CASSERGGADTQYF
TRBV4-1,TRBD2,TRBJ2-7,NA,TGCGCCAGCAGCCAAGAGGGGACTAGTGGCGAGCAGTACTTC,CASSQEGTSGEQYF
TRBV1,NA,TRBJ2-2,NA,TGCACCAGCAGCCAAGATCGTCGCGGGAACACCGGGGAGCTGTTTTTT,CTSSQDRRGNTGELFF
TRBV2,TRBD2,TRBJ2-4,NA,TGTGCCAGCAGTCAGGGACTAGCGGGGAGAATAAACATTCAGTACTTC,CASSQGLAGRINIQYF
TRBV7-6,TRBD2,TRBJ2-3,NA,TGTGCCAGCAGCTCCCGACTAGCGGGTACTCATACGCAGTATTTT,CASSSRLAGTHTQYF
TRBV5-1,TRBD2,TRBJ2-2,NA,TGCGCCAGCCTGGCGGGGGTCGCGAACACCGGGGAGCTGTTTTTT,CASLAGVANTGELFF
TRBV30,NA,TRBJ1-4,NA,TGTGCCTGGAGTTCCCGGAGGGGAGTTGGTGAAAAACTGTTTTTT,CAWSSRRGVGEKLFF
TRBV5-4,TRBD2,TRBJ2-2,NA,TGTGCCAGCAGCCGCGGGGGGGCGGGAGGCACCGGGGAGCTGTTTTTT,CASSRGGAGGTGELFF
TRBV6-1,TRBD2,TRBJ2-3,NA,TGTGCCAGCAGTGGCCTAGCGGGGGGCGCAGATACGCAGTATTTT,CASSGLAGGADTQYF
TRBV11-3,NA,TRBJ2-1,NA,TGTGCCAGCAGCTTTAGTGGGTACAATGAGCAGTTCTTC,CASSFSGYNEQFF
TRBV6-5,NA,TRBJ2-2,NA,TGTGCCAGCAGAAAGGGACTGAACACCGGGGAGCTGTTTTTT,CASRKGLNTGELFF
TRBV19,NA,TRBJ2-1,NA,TGTGCCAGTAGTATCTCTTGGTACAATGAGCAGTTCTTC,CASSISWYNEQFF
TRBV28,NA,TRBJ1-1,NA,TGTGCCAGCACTGGGGGTTCGACTGAAGCTTTCTTT,CASTGGSTEAFF
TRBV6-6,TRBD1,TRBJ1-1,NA,TGTGCCAGCAGCCTGGACAGGGTGAACACTGAAGCTTTCTTT,CASSLDRVNTEAFF
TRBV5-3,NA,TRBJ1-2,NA,TGTGCCAGAAGCTTGGTGGCAGACCTCTATGGCTACACCTTC,CARSLVADLYGYTF
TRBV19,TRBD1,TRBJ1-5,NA,TGTGCCAGTAGTATAGGACAGGGGGCCCCGTCAAGGGGGCAAGCCCAGCATTTT,CASSIGQGAPSRGQAQHF
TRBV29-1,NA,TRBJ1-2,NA,TGCGTCACGGAGGGGTATGGCTACACCTTC,CVTEGYGYTF
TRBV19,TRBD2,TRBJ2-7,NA,TGTGCCAGTAGTCCGGGACTACGGAGCTCCTACGAGCAGTACTTC,CASSPGLRSSYEQYF
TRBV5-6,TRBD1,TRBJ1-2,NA,TGTGCCAGCAGCTTGTCACCGGGACAGGGGTTTCGCTACACCTTC,CASSLSPGQGFRYTF
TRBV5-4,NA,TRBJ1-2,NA,TGTGCCAGCAGCTTGGACCAGATTAACTATGGCTACACCTTC,CASSLDQINYGYTF
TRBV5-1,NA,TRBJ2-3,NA,TGCGCCAGCAGCCCTACTAGTTTTGGAACAGATACGCAGTATTTT,CASSPTSFGTDTQYF
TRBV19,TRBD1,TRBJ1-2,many,TGTGCCAGTAGGAGAGGGACAGTCTATGGCTACACCTTC,CASRRGTVYGYTF
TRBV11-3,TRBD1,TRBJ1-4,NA,TGTGCCAGCAGCCTCCGACAGGGGGCTGGTGAAAAACTGTTTTTT,CASSLRQGAGEKLFF
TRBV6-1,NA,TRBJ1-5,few,TGTGCCAGCAGTGAAGAGTGGGGGGACCGGCAGCCCCAGCATTTT,CASSEEWGDRQPQHF
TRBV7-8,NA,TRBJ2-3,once,TGTGCCAGCAGCTTAGAGGGTAGGACAGTCAAAGATACGCAGTATTTT,CASSLEGRTVKDTQYF